Listed below are T cell receptor beta chains from one sample, sequenced in a study of T-cell reconstitution after alpha-beta-depleted transplantation in children. From the PCR reads, TCRdb called clonotypes with MiXCR, one entry per CDR3 protein. The sample holds about 500,000 distinct CDR3 sequences, around a third seen once. The source material was PBMCs from the stem cell graft donor, sampled from the stem cell graft. The receptor set was obtained from a human donor who donated a stem cell graft to a child with aplastic anemia. CDR3s include the opening cysteine and the closing phenylalanine or tryptophan.

v_call | cdr3_aa
TRBV29-1 | CSVEDRNRGIYGYTF
TRBV5-1 | CASSLDSRATEAFF
TRBV6-5 | CASSYAVGGHEQFF
TRBV18 | CASSQTGTVSYEQYF
TRBV7-2 | CASSPIAPSTETQYF
TRBV30 | CAWSLTDTQYF
TRBV7-9 | CASSLPTSGRGNNEQFF
TRBV18 | CAGSPAGQGGYTF
TRBV11-2 | CASSLVGGTVAEAFF
TRBV7-9 | CASSLTAGYTF
TRBV28 | CATAPGGIYNEQFF
TRBV18 | CASSPRMSDEQYF